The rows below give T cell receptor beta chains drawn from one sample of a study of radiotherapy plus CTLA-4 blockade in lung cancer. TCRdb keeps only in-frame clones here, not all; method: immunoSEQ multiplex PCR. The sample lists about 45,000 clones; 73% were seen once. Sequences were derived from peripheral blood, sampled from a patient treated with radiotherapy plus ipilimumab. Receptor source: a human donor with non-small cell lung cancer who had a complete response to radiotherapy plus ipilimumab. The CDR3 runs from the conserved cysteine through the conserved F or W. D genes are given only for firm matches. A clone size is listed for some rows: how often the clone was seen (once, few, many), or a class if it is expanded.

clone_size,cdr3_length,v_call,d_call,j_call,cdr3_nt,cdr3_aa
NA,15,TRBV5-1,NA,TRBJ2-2,TGCGCCAGCACCAACCAAGGGGGTGTCACCGGGGAGCTGTTTTTT,CASTNQGGVTGELFF
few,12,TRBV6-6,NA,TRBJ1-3,TGTGCCAGCAGGAGGGACATCCTGACCATATATTTT,CASRRDILTIYF
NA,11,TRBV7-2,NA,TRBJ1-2,TGTGCCAGCAGCCCCCTCTATGGCTACACCTTC,CASSPLYGYTF
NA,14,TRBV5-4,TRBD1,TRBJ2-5,TGTGCCAGCAGGCGGGACAGGGGGCAAGAGACCCAGTACTTC,CASRRDRGQETQYF
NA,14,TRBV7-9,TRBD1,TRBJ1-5,TGTGCCAGCAGCTTAGAGACAGGGGTTCAGCCCCAGCATTTT,CASSLETGVQPQHF
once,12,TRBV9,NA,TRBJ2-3,TGTGCCAGCAGCCAAGACAGGATTACGCAGTATTTT,CASSQDRITQYF
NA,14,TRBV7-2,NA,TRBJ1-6,TGTGCCAGCAGCTTAGTGGGCATGGTTTCACCCCTCCACTTT,CASSLVGMVSPLHF
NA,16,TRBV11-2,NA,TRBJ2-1,TGTGCCAGCAGCTTAGGTTCGGATGCTCTCCAGGTAGAGCAGTTCTTC,CASSLGSDALQVEQFF
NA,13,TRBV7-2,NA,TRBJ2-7,TGTGCCAGCACCAGTCGACAGGCCCACGAGCAGTACTTC,CASTSRQAHEQYF
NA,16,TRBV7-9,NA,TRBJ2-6,TGTGCCAGCAGCTCCAGTGGTGGCTCTGGGGCCAACGTCCTGACTTTC,CASSSSGGSGANVLTF
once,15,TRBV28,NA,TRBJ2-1,TGTGCCAGCAGTGGGGGGATCCTAGTAAGCAATGAGCAGTTCTTC,CASSGGILVSNEQFF
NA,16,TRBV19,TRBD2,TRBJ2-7,TGTGCCAGTAGTATAAATCTCGCGGGAGGCGGGTACGAGCAGTACTTC,CASSINLAGGGYEQYF
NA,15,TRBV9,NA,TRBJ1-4,TGTGCCAGCAGCGTATCGCAACAGGGTAATGAAAAACTGTTTTTT,CASSVSQQGNEKLFF
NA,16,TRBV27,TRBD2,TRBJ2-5,TGTGCCAGCTCCTCCCTGGCGGGAGCGTATAAGGAGACCCAGTACTTC,CASSSLAGAYKETQYF
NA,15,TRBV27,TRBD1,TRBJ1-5,TGTGCCAGCAGGGGAGGGACAGGGGGAGATCAGCCCCAGCATTTT,CASRGGTGGDQPQHF
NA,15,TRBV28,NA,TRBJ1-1,TGTGCCAGCAGTTTATGGGTCAGGGCAAACACTGAAGCTTTCTTT,CASSLWVRANTEAFF
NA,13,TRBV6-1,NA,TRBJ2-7,TGTGCCAGCAGTGATTGGCAGCGCTACGAGCAGTACTTC,CASSDWQRYEQYF
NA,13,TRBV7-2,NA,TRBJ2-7,TGTGCCAGCAGCTTTAACTACGGGGGCGAGCAGTACTTC,CASSFNYGGEQYF
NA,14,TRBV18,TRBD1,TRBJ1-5,TGTGCCAGCTCAAATAATCAGGGGGCTGGGCCCCAGCATTTT,CASSNNQGAGPQHF
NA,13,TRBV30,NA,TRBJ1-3,TGTGCCTGGGGCCGGGACACTGGAAACACCATATATTTT,CAWGRDTGNTIYF
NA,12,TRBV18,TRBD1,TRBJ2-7,TGTGCCAGCCGTACAGGGGCCGGCGAGCAGTACTTC,CASRTGAGEQYF
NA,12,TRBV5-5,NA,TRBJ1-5,TGTGCCAGCAGCTTGGAGAGGGAGCCCCAGCATTTT,CASSLEREPQHF
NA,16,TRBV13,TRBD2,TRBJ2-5,TGTGCCAGCAGCCCTCACCGACTAGCGGATCGAGAGACCCAGTACTTC,CASSPHRLADRETQYF
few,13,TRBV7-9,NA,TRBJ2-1,TGTGCCAGCAGCTCCCAGGTAGGAGGTGAGCAGTTCTTC,CASSSQVGGEQFF
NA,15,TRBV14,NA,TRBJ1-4,TGTGCCAGCAGTCAATGGACAGCAACTAATGAAAAACTGTTTTTT,CASSQWTATNEKLFF
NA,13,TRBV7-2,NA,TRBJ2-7,TGTGCCAGCAGCCCCTCGGTGCAGGCCGAGCAGTACTTC,CASSPSVQAEQYF
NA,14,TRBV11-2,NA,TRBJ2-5,TGTGCCAGCAGCTGGGGACTGAGCCAAGAGACCCAGTACTTC,CASSWGLSQETQYF
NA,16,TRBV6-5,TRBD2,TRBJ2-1,TGTGCCAGCAGTTACGATTCTAGCGGGGCGGGAAATGAGCAGTTCTTC,CASSYDSSGAGNEQFF
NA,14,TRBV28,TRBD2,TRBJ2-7,TGTGCCAGCAGTTACAGCGGGAGTAGCTACGAGCAGTACTTC,CASSYSGSSYEQYF
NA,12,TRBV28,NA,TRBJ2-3,TGTGCCAGCGGTAGTAGCACAGATACGCAGTATTTT,CASGSSTDTQYF